What follows describes a single T cell receptor (beta chain). In its sample, this clone was seen a few times. It has no known antigen specificity. No qualities accompany the bases; no much larger clone lies one base away. The CDR3 starts with the cysteine, ends with the phenylalanine, and has 17 residues. The read is trimmed to its CDR3 DNA, 51 bases read in frame from base 1. V was cut back by 0 bases and J by 5 bases, leaving a gap of 20 bases between them. Based on the germline V gene, the CDR1 and CDR2 sequences are SGHTS and YDEGEE. The cohort comprised 670 or so healthy bone marrow donors. At the time of sampling, every cohort member was nominally healthy, though immune exposures that went unrecorded were likely present. The donor tested CMV seronegative and was one of the 352 seronegative cohort members. Every donor gave a peripheral blood sample, and the peripheral blood mononuclear cells from that sample were used for TCR beta sequencing. Genomic DNA was extracted from the blood cell samples with the Qiagen DNeasy Blood Extraction Kit.

These data come from a study of cytomegalovirus exposure and HLA in healthy donors (dated by TCRdb to 2017 to 2019). Looking at the study overall: An earlier analysis of some 620 of the donors reported about 260 Gb of sequence data and 117 million unique TCR beta sequences obtained from around 180 million T cells. An early release that covered 640 HLA-typed donors contained approximately 300 gigabases of sequencing data and 70 million to 100 million unique TCR sequences. Of the roughly 400 genotyped donors, approximately 83% fell in the genetic ancestry cluster associated with self-reported Caucasian donors. The study aimed to test whether signatures of past pathogen exposure could be identified by cataloging public T cell receptors. The study profiled the T cell repertoires of more than 500 subjects by immunosequencing and related them to cytomegalovirus serostatus. Along with the approximately 700-subject first cohort, a separate validation cohort of 120 different subjects was used. To predict cytomegalovirus infection status, the study combined high-throughput TCR immunosequencing, statistical association of individual TCRs with disease status, and machine learning. In a later analysis, previously published TCR beta repertoires from more than 500 donors were re-analyzed and high-resolution HLA genotyping was added so that TCR occurrence patterns could be studied. Rather than using new phenotypic data, the later analysis identified candidate immune exposures from TCR beta sequences and from how often those sequences occurred across donors. An earlier analysis of approximately 630 of the donors applied high-throughput TCR beta sequencing to assess whether each TCR beta V gene segment acted as functional or pseudogenic. Donor age, sex, ethnicity and CMV serostatus were compiled together with the repertoire data. A later genetic analysis used genome-wide SNP genotypes for about three fifths of the roughly 700 donors, treating that subset as a discovery cohort. All discovery cohort repertoires had been generated on a single sequencing platform. HLA typing covered class I and class II loci at four-digit resolution. The number of typed donors differed by locus: roughly 620-640 for A, B, C, DRB1 and DQB1; 500 to 550 for DQA1; 606 for DPA1; and roughly 450 for DPB1. Because of strong linkage in the cohort, roughly five DR-DQ haplotypes were treated as single units for association and clustering. Across 300 to 500 genotyped donors of the cohort, an average of 235,054 unique TCR beta nucleotide sequences per donor were sequenced, and 15% to 20% of those sequences were non-productive. Overall results and qualifications from the work: Correlated functional status among segregating V segments might reflect linkage disequilibrium, but an unknown experimental factor could not be ruled out. The authors suggested that the approach could potentially be extended to other disease states and immunological phenotypes. A few of the identified cytomegalovirus-associated TCR beta chains were confirmed in vitro to be specific for cytomegalovirus antigens. In a later genetic analysis, a missense DCLRE1C variant was associated with V-gene and J-gene trimming of TCR beta chains, and the association was replicated in an independent cohort. Most TCR sequences were observed very rarely across donors, whereas some public TCRs were present in many individuals. A further reported finding was that TCR beta sequences accurately predicted the HLA-A and HLA-B alleles for most subjects in the first cohort. The 87-base-pair reads could not distinguish some IMGT-functional V segments, including TRBV6-2 and TRBV6-3, so those segments were excluded. The only immune exposure information available for the cohort was CMV serostatus. In a later analysis, most CMV-associated TCR beta chains were found to appear HLA-restricted, with HLA associations seemingly driven largely by CMV exposure. Presence/absence analyses assumed roughly uniform sequencing depth across donors, an assumption that may not hold. When HLA alleles, especially DR and DQ, strongly co-occurred, attributing TCR associations to individual alleles was difficult. In a later analysis, several top co-occurrence clusters were reported to appear linked to parvovirus B19, influenza, CMV and Epstein-Barr virus. The classifier was reported to diagnose cytomegalovirus status with high specificity and sensitivity in both the original and validation cohorts. Only TCR beta chains were sequenced in this cohort, and the absence of alpha or paired-chain data limited detectable features. A later analysis found that HLA-associated TCR beta chains were more clonally expanded and had lower generation probabilities than equally common non-associated chains. In a later genetic analysis, fewer N-insertions in productive TCRs were reported among donors in an Asian-associated ancestry cluster than the roughly 700-donor mean. A cluster of highly shared sequence variants was judged likely to be a technical artifact of the sequencing pipeline. Over 15 rarely observed V segments, including chromosome 9 orphons, were excluded from the earlier analysis of about 600 of the donors because counts were too low. In a later analysis, the rate of TCR association differed among HLA loci, with DRB1 alleles having the most associated TCRs and HLA-C alleles having the fewest. The study gave a list of 150 to 200 TCR beta chains associated with cytomegalovirus. Because some donors lacked HLA typing at each locus, the association tests relied only on the typed subset. At a false discovery rate of 0.05, a later analysis linked approximately 18,000 TCR beta sequences to specific HLA alleles. Broadly in line with IMGT annotations, most TCR beta V segments showed up in productive rearrangements about 87% or about 30% of the time in an earlier analysis of 450 to 750 of the donors.

Library preparation was by the immunoSEQ multiplex PCR assay. For the multiplex PCR, a mixture combining 60 forward primers for TCR Vbeta segments and 13 reverse primers for TCR Jbeta segments was used. The CDR3 region of rearranged TCR beta genes was amplified from genomic DNA with a multiplex PCR assay. Amplified TCR beta libraries were sequenced as 87-base-pair reads on the Illumina HiSeq System. The authors' pipeline ran thus. A later analysis tallied about 77 million unique TCR beta chains across the 650 to 750 repertoires, and approximately 12 million of those chains were shared by two or more donors. A nearest-neighbor algorithm error-corrected the raw reads and collapsed the reads into unique sequences, merging closely related sequences to remove PCR and sequencing errors. CDR3 sequences were aligned to IMGT reference sequences to assign V, D and J gene segments. For a sequence to be retained, a match of at least six nucleotides was required to both a V gene segment and a J gene segment. Rearrangements were classified as productive when the CDR3 lacked stop codons and remained in frame with V and J, and all other rearrangements were classified as non-productive. Following IMGT convention, CDR3 was defined as the stretch from the second conserved V-encoded cysteine up to the conserved J-encoded phenylalanine. In an earlier analysis of around 640 of the donors, sequences lacking an unambiguous match to a single V gene segment were excluded. An earlier analysis of some 610 of the donors called V segments functional above 56.7% productive rearrangements and segregating when the between-donor standard deviation exceeded 5%. A statistical classification framework was developed to diagnose cytomegalovirus status using the catalog of TCR beta chain sequences. V and J gene assignment, in a later analysis, came from comparing TCR nucleotide sequences with IMGT/GENE-DB human TR gene sequences. The TCRdist pipeline was used in a later analysis to assign CDR3 sequences and most-parsimonious VDJ recombination scenarios. In a later analysis, each TCR beta chain was defined by its CDR3 amino acid sequence together with its V-gene family, and reads without a unique V-gene family were excluded. To address suspected cross-contamination and a sequencing artifact, a later analysis removed around 600 highly shared, low-generation-probability nucleotide sequences. A later analysis calculated a clonal expansion index for each public chain from normalized within-repertoire ranks of inferred template counts. In a later analysis, generation probabilities were computed using a VDJ recombination model fitted to out-of-frame rearrangements, and the results were checked against IGoR. A later analysis scored TCR-TCR, TCR-HLA and TCR-CMV co-occurrence with hypergeometric tests, applying a repertoire-size bias correction to TCR pairs. A later analysis estimated false discovery rates by permuting HLA or CMV assignments 20 times. In a later analysis, co-occurring TCRs were grouped with DBSCAN, and TCRdist sequence similarity was added when clustering was performed within HLA-allele-positive subsets. Co-occurrence clustering excluded repertoires with fewer than 30,000 or more than 120,000 public chains, plus five with anomalous nucleotide sharing. Entries here come from immuneACCESS through TCRdb and include only in-frame sequences with V and J called. Some clones fail to appear in such tables; in the studies checked, an unresolved V gene covers under half of the shortfall, and the cause of the remainder is unknown. V and J calls and clone size come straight from that table; D and trimming were deduced from the DNA. The sample contains about 140,000 clones, approximately 80% of them found a single time. The ten biggest clones cover just under 3% of the sample.

The rearranged segments are TRBV5-8 and TRBJ2-5, with TRBD2 perhaps the D gene, on 8 matching bases. Specimen: PBMCs. The sequence derives from a female donor in good health and CMV-seronegative. The nucleotides read TGTGCCAGCAGCTTGGGGACTAGCAGGGGGACGGGCGAGACCCAGTACTTC. The encoded protein is CASSLGTSRGTGETQYF.